This T cell receptor (beta chain) was recovered during a study of T-cell reconstitution after alpha-beta-depleted transplantation in children. CDR3 size: 17 residues. V was clipped by 1 base and J by 1 base, with 17 bases between them. The germline CDR1 and CDR2 sequences are SGHVS and FQNEAQ. Preparation of the TCRbeta library was carried out with unique molecular identifiers. TCRdb called the PCR reads again in MiXCR, with one record for every CDR3 protein. Here the sample spans about 610,000 distinct CDR3 sequences, more than 9% being singletons. The sequence was obtained from a human donor who donated a stem cell graft to a child with acute myeloid leukemia. The specimen was PBMCs from the stem cell graft donor, collected from the stem cell graft. The chain couples TRBV7-8 to TRBJ2-7; D not resolved. For the CDR3, the DNA is TGTGCCAGCAGCTTAGGGGCAGGCCTGGATACATCCTACGAGCAGTACTTC. It yields the protein CASSLGAGLDTSYEQYF.